This T cell receptor beta chain was identified in a study of CD8+CD57+ T cells in acquired aplastic anemia. Across the whole study: Yields of DNA that came from sorted CD4+ and CD8+ cells averaged about 2.9 ug.

Sequencing involved patients with CD8+CD57+ cell expansion previously shown by flow cytometry. Severe acquired aplastic anemia was the diagnosis recorded for all patients. This clonotype showed up many times. Antigen: not known. Profiling that covered TCR beta VDJ and CDR3 relied on genomic DNA as its template. MiXCR, run by TCRdb on the reads, gives a single entry per CDR3 protein. The sample yields over 150,000 distinct CDR3 sequences, about 54% seen once. Broader study findings: Both patients and controls carried the same twenty-nine CD8+ CDR3 sequences.

The specimen sequenced was sorted CD4+, CD8+, or CD8+CD57+ T cells (not recorded which) from PBMCs. This clonotype was sampled from a human donor with aplastic anemia.

The DNA of the CDR3 is TGTGCCAGCAGCTTGACGGGATCTCAGTACTTC. Its translation is CASSLTGSQYF. V usage is TRBV5-6 and J usage is TRBJ2-4; D is perhaps TRBD2 (5 bases). This CDR3 has 11 amino acids. Per germline, CDR1 SGHDT and CDR2 YYEEEE. V gave up 1 base and J gave up 12 bases, with 8 bases separating them.